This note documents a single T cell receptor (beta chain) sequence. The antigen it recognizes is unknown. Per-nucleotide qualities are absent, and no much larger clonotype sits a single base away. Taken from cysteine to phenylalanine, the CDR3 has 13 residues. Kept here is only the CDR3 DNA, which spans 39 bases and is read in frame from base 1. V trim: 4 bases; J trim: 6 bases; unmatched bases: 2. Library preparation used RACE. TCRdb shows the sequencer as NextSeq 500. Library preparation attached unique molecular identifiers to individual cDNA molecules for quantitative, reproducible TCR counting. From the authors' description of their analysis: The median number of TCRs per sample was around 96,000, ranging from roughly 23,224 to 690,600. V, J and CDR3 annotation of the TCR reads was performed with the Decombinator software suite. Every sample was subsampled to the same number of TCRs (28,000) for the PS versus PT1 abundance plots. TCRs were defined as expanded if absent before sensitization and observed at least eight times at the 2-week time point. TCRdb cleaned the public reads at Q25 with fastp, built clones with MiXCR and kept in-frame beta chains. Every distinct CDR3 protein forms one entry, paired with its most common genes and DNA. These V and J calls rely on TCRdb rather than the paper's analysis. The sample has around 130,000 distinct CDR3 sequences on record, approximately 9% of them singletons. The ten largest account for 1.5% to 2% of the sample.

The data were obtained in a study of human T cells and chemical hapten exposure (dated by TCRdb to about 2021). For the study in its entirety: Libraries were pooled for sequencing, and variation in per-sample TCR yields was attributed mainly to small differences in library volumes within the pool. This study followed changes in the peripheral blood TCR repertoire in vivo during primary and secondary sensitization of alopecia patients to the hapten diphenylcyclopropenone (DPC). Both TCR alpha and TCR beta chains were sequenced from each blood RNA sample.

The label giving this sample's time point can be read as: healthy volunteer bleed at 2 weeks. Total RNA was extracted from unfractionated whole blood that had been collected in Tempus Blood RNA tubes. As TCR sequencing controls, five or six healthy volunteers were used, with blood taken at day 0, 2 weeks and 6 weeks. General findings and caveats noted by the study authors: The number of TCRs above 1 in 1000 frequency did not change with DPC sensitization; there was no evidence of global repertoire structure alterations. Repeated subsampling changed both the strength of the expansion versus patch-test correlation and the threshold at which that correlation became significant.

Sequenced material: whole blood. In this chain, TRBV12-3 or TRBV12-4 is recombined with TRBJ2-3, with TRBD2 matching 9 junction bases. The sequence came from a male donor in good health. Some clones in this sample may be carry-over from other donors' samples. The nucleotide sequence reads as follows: TGTGCCAGCAGTTCTACTAGCGGGGATACGCAGTATTTT. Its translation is CASSSTSGDTQYF.